This entry lists 2 T cell receptor beta chains sequenced from one sample in a study of vaccination and CD4 T cells after COVID-19 (dated by TCRdb to between 2020 and 2023). The library came from PCR. Sequencing was performed on an Illumina iSeq 100. DNA from cultured CD4+ T cells underwent TCR sequencing with the Oncomine TCR Beta short-read assay at the Johns Hopkins FTIC core. TCRdb took the public reads, trimmed them with fastp at Q25, ran MiXCR for clone calling and kept in-frame beta chains. Rows are unified per CDR3 protein, each entry keeping the most common DNA and genes. The sample includes 25,000 or so distinct CDR3 sequences, with roughly 58% observed a single time. The ten largest clones represent around 2.8% of the sample. Antigen specificity for these receptors is unknown. This specimen's treatment or condition label, interpreted: approximately nine-day PBMC culture with coronavirus spike peptide pools or control peptides (ViraFEST assay).

Specimen: CD4+ T cells from blood, cultured in vitro. Receptors originate from a human donor who had recovered from COVID-19.

Concerning this clonotype itself: One end of the junction is discordant with germline, which a read error may explain. The chain joins TRBV12-3 or TRBV12-4 to TRBJ1-1, with D possibly matching TRBD1 (5 bases). The CDR3 contains 16 residues. CDR3 coding DNA: TGTGCTAGCAGTGCGACGGGGACCCAGCGGGTCACTGAAGCTTTCTTT. Encoded protein: CASSATGTQRVTEAFF.

The J gene is TRBJ1-6, the V gene TRBV7-8; D gene uncertain. Trimming left V 3 bases short and J 10 bases short, with 10 bases between. In germline, CDR1 is SGHVS, CDR2 FQNEAQ. The CDR3 extends over 13 amino acids. The CDR3 DNA sequence: TGTGCCAGCAGCTTTCACGGGTGGTCACCCCTCCACTTT. Translation: CASSFHGWSPLHF.